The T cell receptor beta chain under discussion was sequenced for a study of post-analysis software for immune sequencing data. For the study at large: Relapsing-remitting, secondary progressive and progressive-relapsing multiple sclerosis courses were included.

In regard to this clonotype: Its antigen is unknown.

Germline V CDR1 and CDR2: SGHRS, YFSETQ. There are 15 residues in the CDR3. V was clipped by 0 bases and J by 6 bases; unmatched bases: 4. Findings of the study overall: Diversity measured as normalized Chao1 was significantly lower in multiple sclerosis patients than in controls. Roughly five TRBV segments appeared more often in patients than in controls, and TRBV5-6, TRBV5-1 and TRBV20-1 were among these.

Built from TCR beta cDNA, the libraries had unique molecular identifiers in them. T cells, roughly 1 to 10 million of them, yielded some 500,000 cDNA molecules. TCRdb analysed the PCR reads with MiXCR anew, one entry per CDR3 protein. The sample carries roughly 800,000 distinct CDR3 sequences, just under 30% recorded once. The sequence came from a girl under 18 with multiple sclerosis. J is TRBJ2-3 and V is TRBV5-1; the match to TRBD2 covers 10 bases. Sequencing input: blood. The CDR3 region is CASSLDSGRSDTQYF. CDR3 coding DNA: TGCGCCAGCAGCTTGGATAGCGGGAGGTCCGATACGCAGTATTTT.